This T cell receptor beta chain emerged from a study of cytomegalovirus exposure and HLA in healthy donors. Study results and caveats: Many donors carried some public TCRs, although rarity characterized most TCR sequences.

Clones were sequenced by immunoSEQ multiplex PCR, and TCRdb holds only the in-frame ones, with some missing. The table records about 350,000 clones, about 90% of them present only once. Between the trimmed V and J ends, which lost 7 bases and 2 bases, there was a span of 14 bases. The CDR3 contains 14 residues. The germline V gene encodes CDR1 MNHEY and CDR2 SVGAGI. With regard to this clone: Its specificity is not known.

The specimen sequenced was PBMCs. The TCR originated in a woman in her thirties in good health and CMV-seropositive. J is TRBJ1-2 and V is TRBV6-5; D is unresolved. CDR3 bases: TGTGCCAGCACCCCGACCTTCGAAAACTATGGCTACACCTTC. Translated, it gives CASTPTFENYGYTF.